This is a list of T cell receptor beta chains from one sample in a study of T cell responses to AZD1222 COVID-19 vaccine. Only in-frame clones appear in the TCRdb table, and some are missing; sequencing was by immunoSEQ multiplex PCR. The sample shows 110,000 to 150,000 clones, approximately 83% of them seen only once. The sample here was peripheral blood, taken on day 0 of AZD1222 vaccination. These receptors all stem from an adult in good health. The CDR3 runs from the conserved cysteine through the conserved F or W. A D gene is named only where the DNA matches it firmly. The size entry is marked missing in some rows and otherwise reads once, few, many or a size class.

DNA: TGTGCCAGCAGCTTGCCCACAGGAAACACCATATATTTT; CDR3: CASSLPTGNTIYF; V: TRBV7-6; D: .; size: .; J: TRBJ1-3
DNA: TGTGCCAGCTCACCATCGGGACCGAACTACGAGCAGTACTTC; CDR3: CASSPSGPNYEQYF; V: TRBV18; D: .; size: .; J: TRBJ2-7
DNA: TGCAGCGTCACTTGGGGCATTGATTCACCCCTCCACTTT; CDR3: CSVTWGIDSPLHF; V: TRBV29-1; D: .; size: once; J: TRBJ1-6
DNA: TGCGCCAGCAGCTTGGCCGGGACTAGCGGTTACAATGAGCAGTTCTTC; CDR3: CASSLAGTSGYNEQFF; V: TRBV5-1; D: TRBD2; size: few; J: TRBJ2-1
DNA: TGTGCCAGCAGCTCTAGCGGGGTCTCGGCAGATACGCAGTATTTT; CDR3: CASSSSGVSADTQYF; V: TRBV7-2; D: TRBD2; size: .; J: TRBJ2-3
DNA: TGTGCCAGCAGTTTACCTGGGTCTGGAAACACCATATATTTT; CDR3: CASSLPGSGNTIYF; V: TRBV28; D: .; size: .; J: TRBJ1-3
DNA: TGTGCCAGCAGTTCCGGGACAGACAATCAGCCCCAGCATTTT; CDR3: CASSSGTDNQPQHF; V: TRBV6-5; D: TRBD1; size: .; J: TRBJ1-5
DNA: TGCGCCAGCAGCTTGGATCCGGGACCCCTCCCCCGGCCCCAGCATTTT; CDR3: CASSLDPGPLPRPQHF; V: TRBV5-1; D: .; size: .; J: TRBJ1-5
DNA: TGCGCCAGCAGCTTGGGCGGGTCACAGGGGCTTGAAGCTTTCTTT; CDR3: CASSLGGSQGLEAFF; V: TRBV5-1; D: TRBD1; size: .; J: TRBJ1-1
DNA: TGTGCCAGCAGCGGTCTAGCGGGGGAGGGTGGTGAGCAGTTCTTC; CDR3: CASSGLAGEGGEQFF; V: TRBV9; D: TRBD2; size: .; J: TRBJ2-1
DNA: TGTGCCAGTCCAGGGACTAGCGTTTGGATGGGAACAGATACGCAGTATTTT; CDR3: CASPGTSVWMGTDTQYF; V: TRBV21-1; D: .; size: .; J: TRBJ2-3
DNA: TGTGCCAGTTCGCCGCGGGGCTATGAGCAGTTCTTC; CDR3: CASSPRGYEQFF; V: TRBV19; D: .; size: .; J: TRBJ2-1
DNA: TGTGCCAGCAGCGCAGAGGGGTTTCGTCGGGCGAACACTGAAGCTTTCTTT; CDR3: CASSAEGFRRANTEAFF; V: TRBV11-2; D: .; size: .; J: TRBJ1-1
DNA: TGTGCCAGCAGCGTAGGAGCTGGTAGCACAGATACGCAGTATTTT; CDR3: CASSVGAGSTDTQYF; V: TRBV9; D: .; size: .; J: TRBJ2-3
DNA: TGCAGCGTTCAGAGACTAGCGGGAAGCACAGATACGCAGTATTTT; CDR3: CSVQRLAGSTDTQYF; V: TRBV29-1; D: TRBD2; size: once; J: TRBJ2-3
DNA: TGTGCCAGCAGCTTCACCTACGAGCAGTACTTC; CDR3: CASSFTYEQYF; V: TRBV11-2; D: .; size: .; J: TRBJ2-7
DNA: TGTGCCATCAGTGAAGGGGATTGGGGGTTTGAGTACGAGCAGTACTTC; CDR3: CAISEGDWGFEYEQYF; V: TRBV10-3; D: .; size: .; J: TRBJ2-7
DNA: TGTGCCAGCAGTTGGGACAGGGGATTAGAACAGTTCTTC; CDR3: CASSWDRGLEQFF; V: TRBV12-3/TRBV12-4; D: TRBD1; size: .; J: TRBJ2-1
DNA: TGTGCCAGTAGGTCAGCTGGGGGGATGGGTGAGCAGTTCTTC; CDR3: CASRSAGGMGEQFF; V: TRBV19; D: .; size: .; J: TRBJ2-1
DNA: TGTGCCAGCAGCGTAGAGGCGGCGAATGAAAAACTGTTTTTT; CDR3: CASSVEAANEKLFF; V: TRBV9; D: .; size: .; J: TRBJ1-4
DNA: TGTGCCAGCAGTCCCCCGGGGGGGAGCGGGGGGTCCCAAGAGACCCAGTACTTC; CDR3: CASSPPGGSGGSQETQYF; V: TRBV28; D: TRBD2; size: .; J: TRBJ2-5
DNA: TGCGCCAGCAGCCAGGGCGGGGCCAAAGAGACCCAGTACTTC; CDR3: CASSQGGAKETQYF; V: TRBV10-1; D: .; size: once; J: TRBJ2-5
DNA: TGCGCCAGCAGCCAAGGACCTTTCAGGGGGACGTATGGCTACACCTTC; CDR3: CASSQGPFRGTYGYTF; V: TRBV4-1; D: TRBD1; size: .; J: TRBJ1-2
DNA: TGTGCCAGCAGCCAAGCAAGCCAGGGAGGTAATGAAAAACTGTTTTTT; CDR3: CASSQASQGGNEKLFF; V: TRBV3-1/TRBV3-2; D: .; size: .; J: TRBJ1-4
DNA: TGCAGTGCTAGTGGGGGGGAGAGGGCCACAGATACGCAGTATTTT; CDR3: CSASGGERATDTQYF; V: TRBV20-1; D: TRBD2; size: .; J: TRBJ2-3
DNA: TGCGCCAGCAGCTCATCCATCGGACAGGGCGTCAACTATGGCTACACCTTC; CDR3: CASSSSIGQGVNYGYTF; V: TRBV5-1; D: TRBD1; size: .; J: TRBJ1-2
DNA: TGTGCCAGCAGCTCTGATTATTTAGCCCTCCACTTT; CDR3: CASSSDYLALHF; V: TRBV7-9; D: .; size: .; J: TRBJ1-6
DNA: TGCGCCAGCAGCACTAGCGGTCAAGAGACCCAGTACTTC; CDR3: CASSTSGQETQYF; V: TRBV5-1; D: TRBD2; size: .; J: TRBJ2-5
DNA: TGTGCCAGCAGCGTAGATTCCCCTAGTACGCCAGATACGCAGTATTTT; CDR3: CASSVDSPSTPDTQYF; V: TRBV9; D: .; size: .; J: TRBJ2-3
DNA: TGTGCCAGCAGCTCCGAGGGGACAGCAAAAAAACTGTTTTTT; CDR3: CASSSEGTAKKLFF; V: TRBV7-9; D: TRBD1; size: .; J: TRBJ1-4
DNA: TGCGCCAGCAGCTTGGGGGACAGGGGGTATGGAAACACTGAAGCTTTCTTT; CDR3: CASSLGDRGYGNTEAFF; V: TRBV5-1; D: TRBD1; size: .; J: TRBJ1-1
DNA: TGTGCCACCAGTGATTTGTACGCGGATACGCAGTATTTT; CDR3: CATSDLYADTQYF; V: TRBV24-1; D: .; size: .; J: TRBJ2-3
DNA: TGTGCCAGCAGCTTAGGGACAGGGGGAAATTCTGAGCAGTTCTTC; CDR3: CASSLGTGGNSEQFF; V: TRBV5-4; D: TRBD1; size: .; J: TRBJ2-1
DNA: TGTGCCAGTAGTCTATCGGGCAGGGGCACTCGAGCTAACTATGGCTACACCTTC; CDR3: CASSLSGRGTRANYGYTF; V: TRBV19; D: .; size: .; J: TRBJ1-2
DNA: TGCGCCAGCACCCTTTCCCTTGGAAACACCATATATTTT; CDR3: CASTLSLGNTIYF; V: TRBV5-1; D: .; size: few; J: TRBJ1-3
DNA: TGTGCCAGCAGCCCCGGCCCTCTCAATGAGCAGTTCTTC; CDR3: CASSPGPLNEQFF; V: TRBV11-3; D: .; size: .; J: TRBJ2-1
DNA: TGTGCCAGCAGGCAGGGGGCCGTCTACGAGCAGTACTTC; CDR3: CASRQGAVYEQYF; V: TRBV6-5; D: TRBD1; size: .; J: TRBJ2-7
DNA: TGTGCCAGCAGCTTACGGAGCGGGACCCAGTACTTC; CDR3: CASSLRSGTQYF; V: TRBV7-2; D: .; size: .; J: TRBJ2-5
DNA: TGTGCCAGCAGTTACGGGCGGGGGGTCCGAGATACGCAGTATTTT; CDR3: CASSYGRGVRDTQYF; V: TRBV6-5; D: TRBD2; size: .; J: TRBJ2-3
DNA: TGCAGTGCTAGTGACCAACCCGGCACTGAAGCTTTCTTT; CDR3: CSASDQPGTEAFF; V: TRBV20-1; D: .; size: few; J: TRBJ1-1
DNA: TGCGCCAGCAGTCAATCACGTCGGGAAAAACTGTTTTTT; CDR3: CASSQSRREKLFF; V: TRBV23-1; D: .; size: .; J: TRBJ1-4
DNA: TGTGCCAGCAGCATTGACAGGGAGTCCTACGAGCAGTACTTC; CDR3: CASSIDRESYEQYF; V: TRBV7-9; D: TRBD1; size: .; J: TRBJ2-7
DNA: TGCGCCAGCAGTGTTGGGGTCACTTGGGGGACTGAAGCTTTCTTT; CDR3: CASSVGVTWGTEAFF; V: TRBV10-1; D: .; size: .; J: TRBJ1-1
DNA: TGTGCCAGCAGTTTATCTTGGAATGAGCAGTTCTTC; CDR3: CASSLSWNEQFF; V: TRBV12-3/TRBV12-4; D: .; size: .; J: TRBJ2-1
DNA: TGTGCCAGTACGCCTGTAGGGCTAGCGGGATTTCATGAGCAGTTCTTC; CDR3: CASTPVGLAGFHEQFF; V: TRBV19; D: TRBD2; size: once; J: TRBJ2-1
DNA: TGTGCCAGCAGCTTATGGAGCCCCTATCTGGGCGGGGAGAACACTGAAGCTTTCTTT; CDR3: CASSLWSPYLGGENTEAFF; V: TRBV7-9; D: .; size: .; J: TRBJ1-1
DNA: TGTGCCATCACAGGGGACGGCTATGGCTACACCTTC; CDR3: CAITGDGYGYTF; V: TRBV10-3; D: .; size: .; J: TRBJ1-2
DNA: TGTGCCAGCTGGGCACAGCCGAACACTGAAGCTTTCTTT; CDR3: CASWAQPNTEAFF; V: TRBV2; D: .; size: .; J: TRBJ1-1
DNA: TGTGCCAGCCGCCTCGACGCACTAGCGCTATACTCTGGGGCCAACGTCCTGACTTTC; CDR3: CASRLDALALYSGANVLTF; V: TRBV19; D: TRBD2; size: .; J: TRBJ2-6
DNA: TGTGCCAGCAGCCGAACCCGGACAGGCGAAAAACTGTTTTTT; CDR3: CASSRTRTGEKLFF; V: TRBV9; D: TRBD1; size: few; J: TRBJ1-4
DNA: TGTGCCAGCAGCTTGGGCGTTTATCAGCCCCAGCATTTT; CDR3: CASSLGVYQPQHF; V: TRBV5-6; D: .; size: .; J: TRBJ1-5
DNA: TGTGCCATCAGTCCCCGCGTGGGTGGCGGTGAAAATGGCTACACCTTC; CDR3: CAISPRVGGGENGYTF; V: TRBV10-3; D: .; size: .; J: TRBJ1-2
DNA: TGTGCCAGCTGCCGGGGGGTGGGGACTGAAGCTTTCTTT; CDR3: CASCRGVGTEAFF; V: TRBV11-2; D: .; size: .; J: TRBJ1-1